These T cell receptor beta chains were read from a single sample in a study of Ad26.COV2.S vaccination and SARS-CoV-2 variants. Sequencing was performed with immunoSEQ multiplex PCR; in TCRdb, only in-frame clones are kept and a portion is missing. The sample holds approximately 90,000 clones; roughly 84% are singletons and the top ten take about 16%. The source was peripheral blood, collected after recovery from COVID-19. The receptor set was obtained from a human donor who had recovered from COVID-19. CDR3s include the opening cysteine and the closing phenylalanine or tryptophan. D genes are given only for firm matches. Clone size is stated in some rows and not others, as once, few, many or a class when expanded.

j_gene | v_gene | abundance | d_gene | CDR3nt | CDR3aa
TRBJ2-2 | TRBV24-1 | - | - | TGTGCCACCAGTGACCCCTACGGGGAGCTGTTTTTT | CATSDPYGELFF
TRBJ1-1 | TRBV29-1 | - | - | TGCAGCGTTGTAATCCGGGACGCTGAAGCTTTCTTT | CSVVIRDAEAFF
TRBJ1-4 | TRBV7-6 | - | - | TGTGCCAGCAGCTTAACCCTAACTAATGAAAAACTGTTTTTT | CASSLTLTNEKLFF
TRBJ2-2 | TRBV27 | - | - | TGTGCCAGCATCCAAGGCACCGGGGAGCTGTTTTTT | CASIQGTGELFF
TRBJ1-1 | TRBV12-3/TRBV12-4 | - | - | TGTGCCAGCAGCCGGAACACTGAAGCTTTCTTT | CASSRNTEAFF
TRBJ1-2 | TRBV18 | once | - | TGTGCCAGCTCAATACGGATGATCTATGGCTACACCTTC | CASSIRMIYGYTF
TRBJ2-6 | TRBV28 | - | TRBD1 | TGTGCCAGCAGCCGACCGGGACAGTCCGGGGCCAACGTCCTGACTTTC | CASSRPGQSGANVLTF
TRBJ2-1 | TRBV19 | - | TRBD2 | TGTGCCAGTAGTATAGCGGGGACTAGATACAATGAGCAGTTCTTC | CASSIAGTRYNEQFF
TRBJ2-7 | TRBV7-9 | - | TRBD2 | TGTGCCAGCACTAGGTCCGGGACTAGCGGGAGGGGACCCTACGAGCAGTACTTC | CASTRSGTSGRGPYEQYF
TRBJ1-5 | TRBV6-2/TRBV6-3 | few | TRBD1 | TGTGCCAGCAGTTACGGGACAGTGACTAATCAGCCCCAGCATTTT | CASSYGTVTNQPQHF
TRBJ2-5 | TRBV28 | - | TRBD2 | TGTGCCAGCAGCCGAGGACTAGCGGGAGTGCAAGAGACCCAGTACTTC | CASSRGLAGVQETQYF
TRBJ2-1 | TRBV3-1/TRBV3-2 | - | - | TGTGCCAGCAGCCAAGAAGGGGGATATGAGCAGTTCTTC | CASSQEGGYEQFF
TRBJ1-4 | TRBV4-1 | - | TRBD1 | TGCGCCAGCAGCCTCCGGGACAGGGGGGGAATTAATGAAAAACTGTTTTTT | CASSLRDRGGINEKLFF
TRBJ2-1 | TRBV3-1/TRBV3-2 | - | - | TGTGCCAGCAGCCAAGTTAACTACGACAATGAGCAGTTCTTC | CASSQVNYDNEQFF
TRBJ2-7 | TRBV9 | - | - | TGTGCCAGCAGCCCCCGGGACTTACCCTACGAGCAGTACTTC | CASSPRDLPYEQYF
TRBJ1-1 | TRBV7-9 | once | TRBD1 | TGTGCCAGCAGCTTAGACGGACAGGGCACTGAAGCTTTCTTT | CASSLDGQGTEAFF
TRBJ1-5 | TRBV16 | - | - | TGTGCCAGCAGCCCGTCGGACGCGAATCAGCCCCAGCATTTT | CASSPSDANQPQHF
TRBJ2-7 | TRBV7-3 | - | TRBD1 | TGTGCCAGCAGCCGGGACAGGGGTGTCGAGCAGTACTTC | CASSRDRGVEQYF
TRBJ2-5 | TRBV18 | - | - | TGTGCCAGCTCACCAGGGTACCAAGAGACCCAGTACTTC | CASSPGYQETQYF
TRBJ2-1 | TRBV7-2 | - | - | TGTGCCAGCAGCTTAGACGGAAGCTCCTACAATGAGCAGTTCTTC | CASSLDGSSYNEQFF
TRBJ2-1 | TRBV18 | - | TRBD2 | TGTGCCAGCTCACCGGGAGGGAGCTCCTACAATGAGCAGTTCTTC | CASSPGGSSYNEQFF
TRBJ2-1 | TRBV5-4 | many | TRBD2 | TGTGCCAGCAGCTTGACTAGCGGGAGCTGGGAAGAGCAGTTCTTC | CASSLTSGSWEEQFF
TRBJ2-7 | TRBV5-4 | once | - | TGTGCCAGCAGCTTGGATGGCCCCCGGGAGCAGTACTTC | CASSLDGPREQYF
TRBJ1-3 | TRBV4-1 | - | - | TGCGCCAGCAGCCAAGTGGGATTTACCTCTGGAAACACCATATATTTT | CASSQVGFTSGNTIYF
TRBJ2-7 | TRBV19 | - | - | TGTGCCAGTAGTATATCGCAGGGGTACTCCTACGAGCAGTACTTC | CASSISQGYSYEQYF
TRBJ1-2 | TRBV5-6 | - | TRBD1 | TGTGCCAGCAGCTTCGGACAGGGAGGGAAGTATGGCTACACCTTC | CASSFGQGGKYGYTF
TRBJ1-1 | TRBV27 | - | - | TGTGCCAGCAGACTTCAGGGATCGAACACTGAAGCTTTCTTT | CASRLQGSNTEAFF
TRBJ1-2 | TRBV28 | - | - | TGTGCCAGCAAAACTGCTGGGAACAACTATGGCTACACCTTC | CASKTAGNNYGYTF
TRBJ1-1 | TRBV27 | - | - | TGTGCCAGCAGTTTATCCGCTACTGCGAACACTGAAGCTTTCTTT | CASSLSATANTEAFF
TRBJ1-5 | TRBV28 | - | - | TGTGCCAGCAGTTTTGGGGACATTATCAATCAGCCCCAGCATTTT | CASSFGDIINQPQHF
TRBJ2-3 | TRBV7-6 | - | TRBD2 | TGTGCCAGCAGCTTAGAGATTCCGGGACTAGCGGGGCTCACAGATACGCAGTATTTT | CASSLEIPGLAGLTDTQYF
TRBJ2-1 | TRBV3-1/TRBV3-2 | few | TRBD2 | TGTGCCAGCAGCCAAGGACTAGCGGGTATACAGTTCTTC | CASSQGLAGIQFF
TRBJ2-5 | TRBV5-8 | once | - | TGTGCCAGCAGCAACGGGGATACCCGAGGATCCCAGTACTTC | CASSNGDTRGSQYF
TRBJ2-1 | TRBV6-2/TRBV6-3 | - | - | TGTGCCAGCAGTTACCCGAGGGGGGGCGGCTACAATGAGCAGTTCTTC | CASSYPRGGGYNEQFF
TRBJ1-2 | TRBV5-6 | - | TRBD1 | TGTGCCAGCAGCACCTTAGACAGGGGGTTTTCCTATGGCTACACCTTC | CASSTLDRGFSYGYTF
TRBJ2-2 | TRBV2 | - | - | TGTGCCAGCAGTGAAATCGTGACCGGGGAGCTGTTTTTT | CASSEIVTGELFF
TRBJ2-7 | TRBV5-1 | - | TRBD1 | TGCGCCAGCTCCGGGACAGCTCACTACGAGCAGTACTTC | CASSGTAHYEQYF
TRBJ2-1 | TRBV20-1 | - | TRBD2 | TGCAGTGTTCCAGCGGGACAGCAGTTCTTC | CSVPAGQQFF
TRBJ2-7 | TRBV4-2 | - | TRBD1 | TGTGCCAGCAGCCAAGACCGCCGGGACAGCTCCTACGAGCAGTACTTC | CASSQDRRDSSYEQYF
TRBJ1-5 | TRBV20-1 | few | TRBD1 | TGCAGTGCTAAAACCGGGACAGGGGATCATTTT | CSAKTGTGDHF
TRBJ2-5 | TRBV7-9 | - | - | TGTGCCAGCAGAAAGGGGGGAAAAGAGACCCAGTACTTC | CASRKGGKETQYF
TRBJ2-1 | TRBV4-2 | - | TRBD2 | TGTGCCAGCAGCCAAGGAGTCAAGGGCGGGGGAACGGGAGTAGGTAACAATGAGCAGTTCTTC | CASSQGVKGGGTGVGNNEQFF
TRBJ2-7 | TRBV4-2 | - | TRBD2 | TGTGCCAGCAGCCAAGGTTCCGCGGGAGAGTCCTACGAGCAGTACTTC | CASSQGSAGESYEQYF
TRBJ2-1 | TRBV10-3 | - | TRBD2 | TGTGCCATCAGTCCGGGACTAGCGGGTACCTACAATGAGCAGTTCTTC | CAISPGLAGTYNEQFF
TRBJ1-1 | TRBV19 | - | - | TGTGCCAGTAGTATAAGTGGAAATCTCATGACTGAAGCTTTCTTT | CASSISGNLMTEAFF
TRBJ2-1 | TRBV7-2 | - | TRBD2 | TGTGCCAGCAGCTTAGCGGGGACTAGCGGGAACAATGAGCAGTTCTTC | CASSLAGTSGNNEQFF
TRBJ2-7 | TRBV12-2 | - | - | TGTGCAAGTCGCTTACTAGTCAGGCAGTTAACCTACGAGCAGTACTTC | CASRLLVRQLTYEQYF
TRBJ2-5 | TRBV10-1 | - | - | TGCGCCAGCAGTGAAGACGGGACTGCTCAAGAGACCCAGTACTTC | CASSEDGTAQETQYF
TRBJ2-5 | TRBV28 | once | TRBD1 | TGTGCCAGCAGCGTGACAGGGCAAGAGACCCAGTACTTC | CASSVTGQETQYF
TRBJ2-7 | TRBV11-2 | - | TRBD2 | TGTGCCAGCAGCTTACCGGGACTAGCGGGAAGGGAGCAGTACTTC | CASSLPGLAGREQYF
TRBJ1-3 | TRBV5-4 | - | - | TGTGCCAGCAGCTTGGTTGGGGGAAACACCATATATTTT | CASSLVGGNTIYF
TRBJ2-3 | TRBV24-1 | - | TRBD1 | TGTGCCACCTTCGGGACAGGGATAACAGATACGCAGTATTTT | CATFGTGITDTQYF